These 30 T cell receptor beta chains were all obtained from the same sample, sequenced in a study of T cells in Graves' hyperthyroidism and ophthalmopathy (dated by TCRdb to between 2019 and 2020). To prepare the library, multiplex PCR was applied. Sequencing was carried out with an Illumina HiSeq 2000. The TCR beta CDR3 regions were amplified from the RNA transcripts. A first-round RT-PCR of the TCR CDR3 used the HTBI primer set with the Qiagen OneStep RT-PCR kit. Using fastp trimming at Q25 and MiXCR clonotype assembly, TCRdb reanalyzed the public sequencing data and kept in-frame beta chains. Merged by CDR3 protein, the rows form single entries marked with the most common genes and DNA. Recorded for this sample are roughly 180,000 distinct CDR3 sequences; approximately 17% of them occurred a single time. Around 29% of the sample goes to the ten largest clones. The sequencing input was blood. These receptors originate from a woman between 50 and 59 years old with Graves' hyperthyroidism.

This clonotype was found many times. V gene TRBV29-1 combines with J gene TRBJ2-5; 13 bases align to TRBD2. V shed 6 bases and J 0 bases; nucleotides not matched to a gene: 7. CDR3 length: 16 residues. The germline V gene encodes CDR1 SQVTM and CDR2 ANQGSEA. CDR3 sequence reads: CSVGLAGAMYQETQYF. The DNA of the CDR3 is TGCAGCGTCGGACTAGCGGGGGCGATGTACCAAGAGACCCAGTACTTC.

The sample holds a few counts of this clonotype. The chain combines TRBV6-1 with TRBJ2-3; 8 positions match TRBD1. The CDR3 runs 15 residues. Losses at the gene ends were 6 bases for V and 3 bases for J; bases not matched to a gene: 8. Germline CDR1 MNHNS, CDR2 SASEGT. CDR3 loop: CASRLRGQGTDTQYF. DNA for the CDR3: TGTGCCAGCAGGCTACGCGGACAGGGTACAGATACGCAGTATTTT.

This clonotype has a count of ten or more. The chain combines TRBV12-3 or TRBV12-4 with TRBJ2-4; TRBD2 matches 7 bases. V lost 7 bases to trimming and J lost 8 bases; unmatched junction nucleotides: 8. This CDR3 has 13 amino acids. The DNA of the CDR3 is TGTGCCAGCAATACCGCGGGGGTGCACATTCAGTACTTC. It specifies CASNTAGVHIQYF.

This clonotype was observed a few times. One end of the junction fails to match germline, which may point to a read error. The chain couples TRBV20-1 to TRBJ2-3; 8 bases match TRBD2. This CDR3 has 15 residues. The V gene's germline CDR1 is DFQATT and CDR2 SNEGSKA (reference sequence). The CDR3 is CSARDRGGSTDTRYF. In nucleotides, the CDR3 is TGCAGTGCTAGAGACCGGGGGGGCAGCACAGATACGCGGTATTTT.

This clonotype was detected many times. The gene calls are TRBV19 and TRBJ1-1; D not resolved. The length of the CDR3 is 13 residues. The germline V and J ends were trimmed by 3 bases and 1 base, with 6 bases remaining between them. From germline, CDR1 is LNHDA and CDR2 SQIVND (reference sequence). DNA for the CDR3: TGTGCCAGTAGTATCGGCAGGAACACTGAAGCTTTCTTT. Its translation is CASSIGRNTEAFF.

The J gene is TRBJ1-2, the V gene TRBV24-1, with D hard to call. V was trimmed by 2 bases and J by 8 bases, leaving 5 bases between them. The CDR3 has 11 amino acids. Germline V gene data show CDR1 as KGHDR and CDR2 as SFDVKD. The DNA for the CDR3 is TGTGCCACCAGTGATTGGAACGGCTACACCTTC. Protein: CATSDWNGYTF.

The table lists this clonotype with many counts. The gene calls are TRBV7-2 and TRBJ2-7; 11 nucleotides agree with TRBD2. Trimming at V came to 5 bases and at J to 6 bases, leaving 9 bases not matched to a gene. The CDR3 has 15 residues. Germline V CDR1 and CDR2: SGHTA, FQGNSA. The CDR3 loop is CASSTSSGGIFEQYF. The CDR3 region has the DNA TGTGCCAGCAGCACCTCTAGCGGGGGGATCTTCGAGCAGTACTTC. Full variable domain (rest looked up from reference TRBV7-2 and TRBJ2-7): GAGVSQSPSNKVTEKGKDVELRCDPISGHTALYWYRQSLGQGLEFLIYFQGNSAPDKSGLPSDRFSAERTGGSVSTLTIQRTQQEDSAVYLCASSTSSGGIFEQYFGPGTRLTVT.

Ten or more counts support this clonotype. The chain employs TRBV7-9 and TRBJ2-3; 7 nucleotides line up with TRBD1. Trimming cost V 2 bases and J 3 bases; bases outside gene matches: 2. Germline values: CDR1 SEHNR, CDR2 FQNEAQ (reference sequence). The CDR3 runs 14 residues. CDR3 amino acids: CASSLNRGTDTQYF. As DNA, the CDR3 is TGTGCCAGCAGCTTAAACAGGGGTACAGATACGCAGTATTTT.

The sample holds many counts of this clonotype. The rearrangement links TRBV6-1 to TRBJ1-2; a possible D gene is TRBD1 (5 bases). Between the trimmed V and J ends, which lost 6 bases and 8 bases, there was a span of 16 bases. CDR1 is MNHNS and CDR2 is SASEGT in the germline V gene. The CDR3 covers 13 residues. CDR3 DNA sequence: TGTGCCAGCAGGACAGCGGGGGTGCGGGGCTACACCTTC. Its translation is CASRTAGVRGYTF.

The chain carries TRBV20-1 and TRBJ2-7; D unclear. The DNA matches TRBJ2-1 better at its end, which makes the J call doubtful. This CDR3 is built from 12 residues. CDR1 and CDR2 from the germline V gene are DFQATT and SNEGSKA (reference sequence). The CDR3 loop reads CSARATVGEQFF. CDR3 in DNA: TGCAGTGCTAGAGCCACAGTAGGCGAGCAGTTCTTC.

This clonotype was seen ten or more times. This rearrangement joins TRBV12-3 or TRBV12-4 to TRBJ1-1; 7 bases line up with TRBD1. CDR3 length: 15 residues. Trimming cost V 4 bases and J 2 bases; bases outside gene matches: 7. This CDR3 reads CASSSRTGPNTEAFF. CDR3 nucleotides: TGTGCCAGCAGTTCTCGGACAGGACCAAACACTGAAGCTTTCTTT.

Many counts were recorded for this clonotype. This chain uses TRBV7-3 with TRBJ2-1; 16 bases map to TRBD2. Trimming cost V 5 bases and J 5 bases; bases outside gene matches: 9. The length of the CDR3 is 18 residues. The germline CDR1 and CDR2 sequences are SGHTA and FQGTGA. The CDR3 spells CASSALGTSGGADNEQFF. Written as DNA, the CDR3 is TGTGCCAGCAGCGCCCTCGGGACTAGCGGGGGGGCGGACAATGAGCAGTTCTTC.

In nucleotides, the CDR3 is TGTGCCAGCAGCCAAGGCCGGGACAGCTTCGGGGAGCAGTACTTC. It yields the protein CASSQGRDSFGEQYF. The gene calls are TRBV4-2 and TRBJ2-7, with TRBD1 matching 7 bases. CDR1 LGHNA and CDR2 YNFKEQ come from the germline V gene. The CDR3 runs to 15 residues. Trimming cost V 1 base and J 7 bases; bases outside gene matches: 10.

This clonotype was found many times. V and J are TRBV18 and TRBJ2-5; tentatively, D is TRBD1 or TRBD2 (6 bases each). This CDR3 comprises 15 residues. V gave up 2 bases and J gave up 3 bases, with 13 bases separating them. The germline V gene encodes CDR1 KGHSH and CDR2 LQKENI. Here the CDR3 reads CASSPYTGDKETQYF. Written as DNA, the CDR3 is TGTGCCAGCTCACCATATACGGGGGACAAAGAGACCCAGTACTTC.

The table lists this clonotype with many counts. This chain links TRBV28 with TRBJ2-7, with 9 bases matching TRBD2. Germline loops: CDR1 MDHEN, CDR2 SYDVKM. CDR3 size: 16 residues. The J segment lost 0 bases and the V segment lost 1 base, leaving 4 bases of the junction unmatched. The CDR3 DNA reads TGTGCCAGCAGTTTATTTCGACTAGCGGACTCCTACGAGCAGTACTTC. It specifies CASSLFRLADSYEQYF.

The CDR3 here is CASSPEQVLDEKLFF. In DNA, the CDR3 is TGTGCCAGCAGCCCAGAACAGGTTCTCGATGAAAAACTGTTTTTT. This sequence joins TRBV11-2 and TRBJ1-4, with D tentatively TRBD1 (5 bases). Trimming took 5 bases from V and 6 from J, leaving 16 bases between them. The CDR3 is made up of 15 amino acids. Germline loops: CDR1 SGHAT, CDR2 FQNNGV.

This clonotype has a count of ten or more. The chain recombines TRBV24-1 with TRBJ1-1; 10 nucleotides align to TRBD1. J gave up 4 bases and V 7 bases, and 2 bases lay outside the gene matches. Germline V lookup: CDR1 KGHDR, CDR2 SFDVKD. The CDR3 loop spans 13 amino acids. CDR3 sequence reads: CATSRTGGTEAFF. The CDR3 region has the DNA TGTGCCACCAGCCGGACAGGGGGCACTGAAGCTTTCTTT.

This clonotype was counted at least ten times. The J gene is TRBJ1-4, the V gene TRBV2; a possible D gene is TRBD1 (5 bases). V lost 6 bases and J lost 3, with 14 bases in between. The germline V gene has CDR1 SNHLY and CDR2 FYNNEI. The CDR3 loop spans 15 amino acids. In DNA form, the CDR3 reads TGTGCCAGCAGGGGGGTCGGAACTGCTAATGAAAAACTGTTTTTT. Translation gives CASRGVGTANEKLFF.

This clonotype was recorded at least ten times. This chain links TRBV14 with TRBJ2-3; 10 bases are shared with TRBD2. This CDR3 comprises 19 residues. Trimming took 0 bases from V and 0 from J; bases not matched to a gene: 9. The germline V gene encodes CDR1 SGHDN and CDR2 FVKESK. CDR3 loop: CASSQDYRLAGESTDTQYF. CDR3 coding DNA: TGTGCCAGCAGCCAAGATTACCGTCTAGCGGGGGAAAGCACAGATACGCAGTATTTT.

This clonotype occurred many times. The genes are TRBV7-9 and TRBJ1-1; 7 nucleotides line up with TRBD1. Germline loops: CDR1 SEHNR, CDR2 FQNEAQ (reference sequence). CDR3 length: 15 amino acids. V gave up 5 bases and J gave up 3 bases; unmatched junction bases: 9. This CDR3 reads CASSPLTGFYTEAFF. For the CDR3, the DNA is TGTGCCAGCAGCCCTTTGACAGGGTTTTACACTGAAGCTTTCTTT.

This clonotype was counted ten times or more. The rearrangement links TRBV20-1 to TRBJ1-2; 8 bases match TRBD1. This CDR3 contains 15 residues. CDR1 and CDR2 from the germline V gene are DFQATT and SNEGSKA (reference sequence). Losses at the gene ends were 5 bases for V and 6 bases for J; bases not matched to a gene: 14. CDR3 region: CSAPRLIGTGDGYTF. As DNA, the CDR3 is TGCAGTGCTCCTCGACTTATAGGGACAGGTGATGGCTACACCTTC.

This clonotype was picked up many times. The rearrangement joins TRBV11-3 to TRBJ1-4; the match to TRBD1 covers 8 bases. This CDR3 spans 13 amino acids. V was clipped by 2 bases and J by 8 bases; unmatched bases: 1. CDR1 and CDR2 (germline): SGHNT, YENEEA. CDR3 DNA sequence: TGTGCCAGCAGCTTACGACAGGGGGAAAAACTGTTTTTT. This encodes CASSLRQGEKLFF.

This clonotype was recorded at least ten times. The chain combines TRBV29-1 with TRBJ1-5; 7 bases line up with TRBD1. J lost 4 bases, V lost 6 bases, and 9 bases had no gene match. The length of the CDR3 is 14 residues. Germline V CDR1 and CDR2: SQVTM, ANQGSEA. Written as DNA, the CDR3 is TGCAGCGTGATACAACAGGGGTCAAATCAGCCCCAGCATTTT. Translation: CSVIQQGSNQPQHF.

This clonotype showed up many times. The V and J genes are TRBV20-1 and TRBJ2-7, with D unclear. The CDR3 is 13 amino acids. The germline V and J ends were trimmed by 0 bases and 0 bases, with 6 bases remaining between them. Germline V gene data show CDR1 as DFQATT and CDR2 as SNEGSKA (reference sequence). CDR3 loop: CSARDGNSYEQYF. The CDR3 DNA reads as TGCAGTGCTAGAGACGGCAACTCCTACGAGCAGTACTTC.

This chain uses TRBV5-8 with TRBJ2-3, with 8 bases identical to TRBD1. V shed 0 bases and J 6 bases; nucleotides not matched to a gene: 12. The length of the CDR3 is 17 residues. Germline CDR1 is SGHTS and CDR2 is YDEGEE. The CDR3 DNA reads TGTGCCAGCAGCTTGGAACCCGACAGGGGAGGACACGATACGCAGTATTTT. Translating it yields CASSLEPDRGGHDTQYF. The full variable domain, rest sourced from reference TRBV5-8 and TRBJ2-3, is EAGVTQSPTHLIKTRGQQATLRCSPISGHTSVYWYQQALGLGLQFLLWYDEGEERNRGNFPPRFSGRQFPNYSSELNVNALELEDSALYLCASSLEPDRGGHDTQYFGPGTRLTVL.

At least ten counts were recorded for this clonotype. The rearrangement links TRBV5-5 to TRBJ2-1; D gene ambiguous. The CDR3 covers 12 residues. The germline V gene encodes CDR1 SGHKS and CDR2 YYEKEE (reference sequence). V lost 0 bases and J 8 bases, leaving 6 bases between the germline ends. The CDR3 sequence: CASSLGVHEQFF. CDR3 nucleotides: TGTGCCAGCAGCTTGGGGGTCCATGAGCAGTTCTTC.

At least ten counts were recorded for this clonotype. The chain joins TRBV5-6 to TRBJ1-1; D is uncertain. The CDR3 consists of 14 residues. From germline, CDR1 is SGHDT and CDR2 YYEEEE. Trimming took off 2 bases at V and 1 base at J, with 9 bases between the two ends. DNA of the CDR3: TGTGCCAGCAGCTTCTGGGGTCAGAACACTGAAGCTTTCTTT. Translated: CASSFWGQNTEAFF.

This chain joins TRBV6-5 and TRBJ1-6; 7 bases are a match to TRBD1. Germline trimming cut 0 bases from V and 7 bases from J; bases unmatched to any gene: 6. The CDR3 loop spans 16 amino acids. Germline V gene sequence: CDR1 MNHEY, CDR2 SVGAGI. The CDR3, as DNA: TGTGCCAGCAGTTACTCGAACCGGGACAGAAATTCACCCCTCCACTTT. Encoded protein: CASSYSNRDRNSPLHF.

Only a few counts were recorded for this clonotype. The chain carries TRBV19 and TRBJ2-5; TRBD2 matches 7 bases. The V segment lost 3 bases and the J segment 7 bases; nucleotides outside the gene matches: 8. Germline-derived CDR1 and CDR2 are LNHDA and SQIVND (reference sequence). The CDR3 runs 14 residues. This chain's CDR3 is CASSISLAVVTQYF. The CDR3 DNA sequence: TGTGCCAGTAGTATCTCCCTAGCGGTTGTGACCCAGTACTTC.

The rearrangement uses TRBV19 and TRBJ1-4; tentative D call: TRBD1 (5 bases). Germline CDR1 and CDR2: LNHDA and SQIVND (reference sequence). The CDR3 totals 15 residues. With 5 bases removed from V and 1 base from J, the gap between germline ends came to 11 bases. CDR3: CASSPGGVTNEKLFF. Written as DNA, the CDR3 is TGTGCCAGTAGTCCTGGGGGGGTAACTAATGAAAAACTGTTTTTT.